This TCR beta chain comes out of a study of shared clonotypes between healthy human individuals. Profiling relied on immunoSEQ multiplex PCR, and the TCRdb table lists in-frame clones only, not all of them. The table lists 2 million to 2.5 million clones, 80% to 95% of them singletons, with more than 0.35% in the top ten. Sequencing was performed on naive CD4+ T cells from PBMCs. Subset reported: CD45RA+ positively selected. This receptor was identified in a man younger than 35 in good health. Some clones in this sample may be carry-over from other donors' samples.

For the CDR3, the DNA is TGTGCCATCACGCGGGACAGGGACGGGACTGAAGCTTTCTTT. This gives the protein CAITRDRDGTEAFF. The chain carries TRBV10-3 and TRBJ1-1; 9 bases line up with TRBD1. Germline CDR1 is ENHRY and CDR2 is SYGVKD. Germline trimming cut 7 bases from V and 5 bases from J; bases unmatched to any gene: 8. The CDR3 extends over 14 amino acids.